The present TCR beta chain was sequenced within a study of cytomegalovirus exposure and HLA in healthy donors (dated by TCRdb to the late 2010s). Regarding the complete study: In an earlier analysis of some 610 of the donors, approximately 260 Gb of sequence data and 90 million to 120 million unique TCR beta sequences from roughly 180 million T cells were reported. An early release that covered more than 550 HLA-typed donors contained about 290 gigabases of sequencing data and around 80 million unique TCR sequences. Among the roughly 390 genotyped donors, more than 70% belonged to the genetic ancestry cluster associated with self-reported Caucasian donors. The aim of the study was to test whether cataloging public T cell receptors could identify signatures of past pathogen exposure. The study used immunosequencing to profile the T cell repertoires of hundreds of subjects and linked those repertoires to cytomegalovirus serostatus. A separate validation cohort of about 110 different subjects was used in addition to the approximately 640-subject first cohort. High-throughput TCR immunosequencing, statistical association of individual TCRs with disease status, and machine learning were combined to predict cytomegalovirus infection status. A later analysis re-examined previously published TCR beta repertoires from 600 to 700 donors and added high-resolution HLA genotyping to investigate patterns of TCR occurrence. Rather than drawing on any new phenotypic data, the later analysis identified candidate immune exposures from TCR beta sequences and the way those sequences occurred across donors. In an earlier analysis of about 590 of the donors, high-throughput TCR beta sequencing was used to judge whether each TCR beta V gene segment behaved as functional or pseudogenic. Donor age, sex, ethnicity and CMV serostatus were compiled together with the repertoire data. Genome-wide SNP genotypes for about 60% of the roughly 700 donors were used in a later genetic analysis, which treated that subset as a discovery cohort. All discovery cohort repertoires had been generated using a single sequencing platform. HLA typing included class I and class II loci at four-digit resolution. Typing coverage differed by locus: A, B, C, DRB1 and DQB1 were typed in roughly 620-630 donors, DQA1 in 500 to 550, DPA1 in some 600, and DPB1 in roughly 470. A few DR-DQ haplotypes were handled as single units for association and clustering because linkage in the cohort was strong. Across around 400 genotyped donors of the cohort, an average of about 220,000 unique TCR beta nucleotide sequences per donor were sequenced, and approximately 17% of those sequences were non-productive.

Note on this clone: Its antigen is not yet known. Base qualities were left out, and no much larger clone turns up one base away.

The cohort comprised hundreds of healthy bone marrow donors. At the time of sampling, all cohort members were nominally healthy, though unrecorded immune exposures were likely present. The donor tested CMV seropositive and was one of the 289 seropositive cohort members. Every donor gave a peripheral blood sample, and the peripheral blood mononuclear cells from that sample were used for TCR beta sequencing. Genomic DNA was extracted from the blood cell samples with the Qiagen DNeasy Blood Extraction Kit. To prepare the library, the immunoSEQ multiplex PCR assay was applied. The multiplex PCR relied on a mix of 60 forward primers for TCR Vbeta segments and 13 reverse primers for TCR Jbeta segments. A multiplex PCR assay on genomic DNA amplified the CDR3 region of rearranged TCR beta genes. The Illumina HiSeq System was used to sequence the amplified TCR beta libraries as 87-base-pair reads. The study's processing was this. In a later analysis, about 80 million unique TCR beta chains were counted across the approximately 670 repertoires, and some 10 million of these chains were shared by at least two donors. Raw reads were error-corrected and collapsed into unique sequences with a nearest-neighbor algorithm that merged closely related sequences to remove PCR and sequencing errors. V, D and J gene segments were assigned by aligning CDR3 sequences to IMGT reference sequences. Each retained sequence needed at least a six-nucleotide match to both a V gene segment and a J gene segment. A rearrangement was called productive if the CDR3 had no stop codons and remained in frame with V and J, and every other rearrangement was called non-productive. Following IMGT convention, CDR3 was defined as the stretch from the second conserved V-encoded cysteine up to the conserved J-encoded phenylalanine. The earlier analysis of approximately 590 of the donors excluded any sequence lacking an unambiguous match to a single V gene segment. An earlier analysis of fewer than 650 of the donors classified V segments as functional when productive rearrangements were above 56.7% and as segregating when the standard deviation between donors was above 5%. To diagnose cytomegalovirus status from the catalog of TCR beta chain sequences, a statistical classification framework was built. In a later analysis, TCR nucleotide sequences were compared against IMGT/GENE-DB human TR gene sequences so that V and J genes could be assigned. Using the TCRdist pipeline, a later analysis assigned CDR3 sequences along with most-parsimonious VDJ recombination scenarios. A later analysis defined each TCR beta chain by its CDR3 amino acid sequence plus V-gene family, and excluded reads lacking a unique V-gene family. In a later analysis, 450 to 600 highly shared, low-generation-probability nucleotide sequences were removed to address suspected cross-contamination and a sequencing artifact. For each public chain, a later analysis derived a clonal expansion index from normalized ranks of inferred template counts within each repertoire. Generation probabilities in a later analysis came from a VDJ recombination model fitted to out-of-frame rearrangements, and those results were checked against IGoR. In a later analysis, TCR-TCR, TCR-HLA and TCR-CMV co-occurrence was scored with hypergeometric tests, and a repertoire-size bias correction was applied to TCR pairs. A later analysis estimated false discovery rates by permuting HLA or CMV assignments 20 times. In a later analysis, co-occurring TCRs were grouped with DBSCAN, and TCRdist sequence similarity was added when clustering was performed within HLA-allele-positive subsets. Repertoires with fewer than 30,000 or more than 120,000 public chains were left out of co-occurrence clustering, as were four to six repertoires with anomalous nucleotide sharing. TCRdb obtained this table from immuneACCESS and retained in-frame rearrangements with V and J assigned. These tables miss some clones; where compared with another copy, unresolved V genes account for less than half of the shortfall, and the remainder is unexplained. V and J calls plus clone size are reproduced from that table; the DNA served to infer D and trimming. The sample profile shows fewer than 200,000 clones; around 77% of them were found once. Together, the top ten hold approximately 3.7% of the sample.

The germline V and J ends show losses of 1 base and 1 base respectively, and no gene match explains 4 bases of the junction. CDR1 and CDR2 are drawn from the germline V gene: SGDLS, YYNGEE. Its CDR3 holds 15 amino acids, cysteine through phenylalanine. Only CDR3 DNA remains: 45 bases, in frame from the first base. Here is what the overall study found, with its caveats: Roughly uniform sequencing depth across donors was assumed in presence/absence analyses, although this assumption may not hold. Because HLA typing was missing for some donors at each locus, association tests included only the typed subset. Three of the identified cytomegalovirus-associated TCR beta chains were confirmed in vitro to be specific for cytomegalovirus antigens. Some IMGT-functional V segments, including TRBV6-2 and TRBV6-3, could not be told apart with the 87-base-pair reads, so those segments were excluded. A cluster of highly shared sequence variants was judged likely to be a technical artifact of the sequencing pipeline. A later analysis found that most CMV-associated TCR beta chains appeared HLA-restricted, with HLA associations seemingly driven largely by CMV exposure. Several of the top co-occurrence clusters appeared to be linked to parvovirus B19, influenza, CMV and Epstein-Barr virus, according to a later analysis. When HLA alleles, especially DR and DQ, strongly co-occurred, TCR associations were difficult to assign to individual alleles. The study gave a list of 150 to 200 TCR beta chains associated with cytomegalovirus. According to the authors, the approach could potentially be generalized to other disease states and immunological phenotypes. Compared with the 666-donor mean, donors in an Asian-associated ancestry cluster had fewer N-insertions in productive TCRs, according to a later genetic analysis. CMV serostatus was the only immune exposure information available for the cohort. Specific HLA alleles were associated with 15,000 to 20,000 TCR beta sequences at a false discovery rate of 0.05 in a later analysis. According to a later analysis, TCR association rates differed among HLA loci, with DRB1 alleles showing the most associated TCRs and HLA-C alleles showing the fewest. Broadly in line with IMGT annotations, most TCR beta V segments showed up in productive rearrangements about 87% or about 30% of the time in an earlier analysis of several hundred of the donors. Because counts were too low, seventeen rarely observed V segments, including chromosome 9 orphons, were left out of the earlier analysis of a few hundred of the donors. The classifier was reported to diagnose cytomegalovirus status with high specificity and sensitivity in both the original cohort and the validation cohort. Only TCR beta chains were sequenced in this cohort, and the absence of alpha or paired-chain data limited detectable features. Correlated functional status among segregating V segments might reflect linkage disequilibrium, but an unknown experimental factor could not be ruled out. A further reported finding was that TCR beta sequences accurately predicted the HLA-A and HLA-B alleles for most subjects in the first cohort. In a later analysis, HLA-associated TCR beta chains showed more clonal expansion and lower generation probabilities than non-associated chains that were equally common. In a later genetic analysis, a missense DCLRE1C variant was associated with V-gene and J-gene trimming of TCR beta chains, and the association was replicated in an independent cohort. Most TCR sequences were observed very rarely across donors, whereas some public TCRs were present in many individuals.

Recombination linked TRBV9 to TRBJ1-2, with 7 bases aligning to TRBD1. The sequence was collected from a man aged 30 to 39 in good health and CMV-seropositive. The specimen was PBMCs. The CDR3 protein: CASSVMGQNNYGYTF. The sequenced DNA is TGTGCCAGCAGCGTAATGGGACAGAATAACTATGGCTACACCTTC.